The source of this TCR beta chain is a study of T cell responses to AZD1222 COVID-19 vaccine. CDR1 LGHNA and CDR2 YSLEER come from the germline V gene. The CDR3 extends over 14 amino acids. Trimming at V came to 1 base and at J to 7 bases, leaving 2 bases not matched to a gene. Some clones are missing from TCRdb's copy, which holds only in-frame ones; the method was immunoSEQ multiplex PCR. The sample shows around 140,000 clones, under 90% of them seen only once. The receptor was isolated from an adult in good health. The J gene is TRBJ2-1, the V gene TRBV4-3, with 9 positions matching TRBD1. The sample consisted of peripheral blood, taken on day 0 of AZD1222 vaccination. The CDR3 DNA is TGCGCCAGCAGCCAAGCGGGACAGGGTAATGAGCAGTTCTTC. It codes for CASSQAGQGNEQFF.